This T cell receptor (beta chain) was obtained from a study of blood T cell repertoires in COVID-19. Measured with immunoSEQ multiplex PCR; TCRdb has only the in-frame clones, and not every one. The sample lists hundreds of thousands of clones; roughly 91% were seen once. Germline-derived CDR1 and CDR2 are SSHAT and FNYEAQ (reference sequence). The CDR3 has 16 amino acids. Regarding this clone: An end of the junction does not agree with germline; a read error may underlie this.

Participants were aged about 18 to 90 years from around 26 US areas. Cohort assignment relied on participant-reported clinical history. The V gene is TRBV7-7, the J gene TRBJ1-3, with TRBD1 as a possible D gene (6 bases). Sequenced material: PBMCs or T cells enriched from blood (not recorded which). The sequence derives from a man in his forties or fifties who had recovered from COVID-19. The CDR3 bases are TGTGCTAGCAGCCCGCACCCGGCAGGGGACGGAAACACCATATATTTT. Protein product: CASSPHPAGDGNTIYF. Full variable domain (outside the CDR3, taken from reference TRBV7-7 and TRBJ1-3): GAGVSQSPRYKVTKRGQDVTLRCDPISSHATLYWYQQALGQGPEFLTYFNYEAQPDKSGLPSDRFSAERPEGSISTLTIQRTEQRDSAMYRCASSPHPAGDGNTIYFGEGSWLTVV.